The rows below give T cell receptor beta chains drawn from one sample of a study of blood T cell repertoires in COVID-19. The protocol was immunoSEQ multiplex PCR, while the TCRdb copy is restricted to in-frame clones and leaves out a portion. The data contain roughly 230,000 clones, about 82% of them seen just once; the ten biggest clones take up 4.5% to 6%. The sequenced sample was peripheral blood. The origin of the receptors is a man aged 50 or older with COVID-19, enrolled during active disease. CDR3s include the opening cysteine and the closing phenylalanine or tryptophan. A D gene is named only where the DNA matches it firmly. Clone size is shown for a subset of rows, as once, few, many or a class of expanded clone.

D,J,V,size,CDR3,DNA
TRBD2,TRBJ2-7,TRBV4-2,NA,CASSHPDGSGGAGPYEQYF,TGTGCCAGCAGCCACCCCGATGGTAGCGGGGGGGCCGGGCCCTACGAGCAGTACTTC
TRBD2,TRBJ2-4,TRBV4-2,NA,CASSHVFPGLLLAKNIQYF,TGTGCCAGCAGCCACGTATTTCCGGGACTACTGCTAGCCAAAAACATTCAGTACTTC
TRBD2,TRBJ2-7,TRBV6-5,NA,CATGGVSYEQYF,TGTGCGACCGGGGGGGTCTCCTACGAGCAGTACTTC
TRBD1,TRBJ2-3,TRBV30,once,CAWSRGGYSTDTQYF,TGTGCCTGGAGCCGAGGGGGCTATAGCACAGATACGCAGTATTTT
NA,TRBJ1-1,TRBV19,few,CASSMRGSRENTEAFF,TGTGCCAGTAGTATGAGGGGGTCAAGGGAGAACACTGAAGCTTTCTTT
NA,TRBJ1-1,TRBV10-3,NA,CAISDLRQNTEAFF,TGTGCCATCAGTGACCTTAGACAGAACACTGAAGCTTTCTTT
TRBD2,TRBJ2-3,TRBV5-3,NA,CAHARLAGGHTDTQYF,TGTGCCCACGCCCGGTTGGCGGGGGGCCACACAGATACGCAGTATTTT
TRBD2,TRBJ2-3,TRBV6-2/TRBV6-3,once,CASSYGLAGASTDTQYF,TGTGCCAGCAGTTACGGCCTAGCGGGGGCCAGCACAGATACGCAGTATTTT
NA,TRBJ1-6,TRBV20-1,NA,CSASLSGWLNNSPLHF,TGCAGTGCTAGTTTGTCAGGGTGGCTGAATAATTCACCCCTCCACTTT
NA,TRBJ1-6,TRBV6-6,NA,CASSKPGGEGNSPLHF,TGTGCCAGCAGCAAACCTGGTGGAGAGGGTAATTCACCCCTCCACTTT
NA,TRBJ1-4,TRBV28,NA,CASSSGQNNEKLFF,TGTGCCAGCAGTTCTGGACAGAACAATGAAAAACTGTTTTTT
TRBD1,TRBJ1-5,TRBV2,NA,CASSGAGQGNQPQHF,TGTGCCAGCAGTGGGGCGGGACAGGGTAATCAGCCCCAGCATTTT
NA,TRBJ2-1,TRBV14,NA,CASSPRVLSYNEQFF,TGTGCCAGCAGCCCCAGGGTCCTATCCTACAATGAGCAGTTCTTC
TRBD1,TRBJ1-2,TRBV14,NA,CASSPGQPYGYTF,TGTGCCAGCAGCCCGGGACAGCCCTATGGCTACACCTTC
TRBD1,TRBJ2-1,TRBV5-1,NA,CASGPSLQGRPPYNEQFF,TGCGCCAGCGGACCGTCTCTACAGGGGCGACCCCCCTACAATGAGCAGTTCTTC
NA,TRBJ1-2,TRBV30,NA,CAWTTDRIGGYTF,TGTGCCTGGACCACAGACAGAATTGGTGGCTACACCTTC
TRBD1,TRBJ2-2,TRBV27,NA,CASSSWTGYTGELFF,TGTGCCAGCAGTTCATGGACAGGGTACACCGGGGAGCTGTTTTTT